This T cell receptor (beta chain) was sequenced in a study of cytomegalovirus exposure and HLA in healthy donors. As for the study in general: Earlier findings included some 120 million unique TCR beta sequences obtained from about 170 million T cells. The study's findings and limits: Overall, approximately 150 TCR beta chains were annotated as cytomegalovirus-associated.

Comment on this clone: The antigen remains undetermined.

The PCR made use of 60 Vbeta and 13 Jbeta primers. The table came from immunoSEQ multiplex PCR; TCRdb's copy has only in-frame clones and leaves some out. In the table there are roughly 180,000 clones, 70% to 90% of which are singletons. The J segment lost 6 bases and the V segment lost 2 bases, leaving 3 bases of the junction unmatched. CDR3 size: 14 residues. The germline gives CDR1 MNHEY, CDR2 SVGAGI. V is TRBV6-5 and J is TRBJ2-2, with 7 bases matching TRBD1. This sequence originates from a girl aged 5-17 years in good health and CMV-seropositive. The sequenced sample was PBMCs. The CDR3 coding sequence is TGTGCCAGCAGTTACAAGAGGGGGCCCGGGGAGCTGTTTTTT. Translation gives CASSYKRGPGELFF.